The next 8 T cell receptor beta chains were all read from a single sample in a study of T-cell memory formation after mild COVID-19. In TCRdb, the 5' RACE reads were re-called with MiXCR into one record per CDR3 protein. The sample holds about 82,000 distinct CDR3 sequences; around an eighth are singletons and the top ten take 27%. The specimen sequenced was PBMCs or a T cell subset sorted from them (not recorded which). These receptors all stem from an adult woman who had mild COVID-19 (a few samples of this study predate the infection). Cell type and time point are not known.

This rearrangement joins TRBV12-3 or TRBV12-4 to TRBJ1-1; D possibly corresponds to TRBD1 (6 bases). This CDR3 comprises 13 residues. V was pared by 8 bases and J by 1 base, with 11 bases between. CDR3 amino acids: CASGMTGNTEAFF. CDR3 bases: TGTGCCAGCGGGATGACAGGGAACACTGAAGCTTTCTTT.

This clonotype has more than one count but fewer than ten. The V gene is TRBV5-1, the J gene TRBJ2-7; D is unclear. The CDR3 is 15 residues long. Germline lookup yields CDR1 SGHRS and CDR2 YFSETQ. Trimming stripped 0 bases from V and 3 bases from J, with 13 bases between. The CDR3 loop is CASSLGDIIGYEQYF. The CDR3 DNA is TGCGCCAGCAGCTTGGGCGACATAATAGGCTACGAGCAGTACTTC.

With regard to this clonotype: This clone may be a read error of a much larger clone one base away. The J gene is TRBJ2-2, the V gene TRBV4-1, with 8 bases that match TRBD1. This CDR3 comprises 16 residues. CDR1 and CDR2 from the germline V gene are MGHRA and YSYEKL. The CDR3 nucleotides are TGCGCCAGCAGCCCCCTGACAGGGGTGGGCACCGGGGAGATGTTTTTT. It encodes CASSPLTGVGTGEMFF.

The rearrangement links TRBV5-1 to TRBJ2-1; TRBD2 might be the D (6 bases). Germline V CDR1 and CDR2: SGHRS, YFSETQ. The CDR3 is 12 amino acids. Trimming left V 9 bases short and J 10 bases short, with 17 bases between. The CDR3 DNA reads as TGCGCCATCAGGTTGGGACTCCGGGAGCAGTTCTTC. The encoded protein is CAIRLGLREQFF.

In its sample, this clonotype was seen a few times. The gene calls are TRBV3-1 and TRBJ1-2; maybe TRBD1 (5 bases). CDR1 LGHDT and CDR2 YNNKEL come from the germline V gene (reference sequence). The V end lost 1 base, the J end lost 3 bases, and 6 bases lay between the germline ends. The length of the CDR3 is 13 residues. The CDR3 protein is CASSQAGYYGYTF. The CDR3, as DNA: TGTGCCAGCAGCCAAGCAGGGTACTATGGCTACACCTTC. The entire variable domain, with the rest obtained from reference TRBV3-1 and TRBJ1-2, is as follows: DTAVSQTPKYLVTQMGNDKSIKCEQNLGHDTMYWYKQDSKKFLKIMFSYNNKELIINETVPNRFSPKSPDKAHLNLHINSLELGDSAVYFCASSQAGYYGYTFGSGTRLTVV.

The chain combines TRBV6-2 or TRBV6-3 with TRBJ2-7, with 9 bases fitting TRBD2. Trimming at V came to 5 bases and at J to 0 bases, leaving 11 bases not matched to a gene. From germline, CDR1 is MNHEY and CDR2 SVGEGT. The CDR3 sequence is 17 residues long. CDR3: CASSPLPSGRSSYEQYF. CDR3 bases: TGTGCCAGCAGTCCCCTCCCCAGCGGGAGGTCCTCCTACGAGCAGTACTTC.

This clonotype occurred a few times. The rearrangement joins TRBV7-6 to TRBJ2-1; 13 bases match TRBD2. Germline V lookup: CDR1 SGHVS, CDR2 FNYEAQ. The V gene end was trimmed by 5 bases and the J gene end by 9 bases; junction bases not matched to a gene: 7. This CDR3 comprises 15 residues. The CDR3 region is CASSLTSGRIREQFF. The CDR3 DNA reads TGTGCCAGCAGCCTGACTAGCGGGAGGATTCGTGAGCAGTTCTTC.

The CDR3 spells CASSHTFYRILNTEAFF. Written as DNA, the CDR3 is TGCGCCAGCAGTCACACCTTCTACAGGATATTGAACACTGAAGCTTTCTTT. This chain uses TRBV5-1 with TRBJ1-1; perhaps TRBD1 as D (5 bases). The CDR3 has 17 residues. Germline loops: CDR1 SGHRS, CDR2 YFSETQ. The ends were cut back, 5 bases at V and 0 bases at J, with 20 bases in the middle. Filled out from reference TRBV5-1 and TRBJ1-1, the complete variable domain reads KAGVTQTPRYLIKTRGQQVTLSCSPISGHRSVSWYQQTPGQGLQFLFEYFSETQRNKGNFPGRFSGRQFSNSRSEMNVSTLELGDSALYLCASSHTFYRILNTEAFFGQGTRLTVV.